Listed below are T cell receptor beta chains from one sample, sequenced in a study of blood T cells in healthy people across ages. TCRdb re-derived calls from the 5' RACE reads in MiXCR, one entry per CDR3 protein. The sample records about 690,000 distinct CDR3 sequences, 40% to 45% being singletons. Sequences were obtained from blood. These receptors were obtained from a man aged 80 or over in good health. Both conserved end residues are part of each CDR3. A D gene is named only where the DNA matches it firmly. For some rows the clone size is stated as once, few or many, or as a class when expanded; others skip it.

>-|TRBV18|-|TRBJ2-5|16
TGTGCCAGCTCACCAAGTCCGGGGCTCGGACGAGAGACCCAGTACTTC
CASSPSPGLGRETQYF
>-|TRBV7-9|TRBD2|TRBJ2-7|13
TGTGCCATGGGGGGGGAGGGCCCCCACGAGCAGTACTTC
CAMGGEGPHEQYF
>few|TRBV7-9|-|TRBJ2-2|16
TGTGCCAGCATCAAGGCTGCGGCAGCCTACACCGGGGAGCTGTTTTTT
CASIKAAAAYTGELFF
>-|TRBV28|-|TRBJ2-1|13
TGTGCCAGCAGTCTAGAAGGACAGCCCCAGCAGTTCTTC
CASSLEGQPQQFF
>-|TRBV12-3/TRBV12-4|-|TRBJ1-4|16
TGTGCCAGCACCCTAGTCTCCCATGCAACTAATGAAAAACTGTTTTTT
CASTLVSHATNEKLFF
>-|TRBV14|-|TRBJ1-1|14
TGTGCCAGCAGCCAAGATAGGAACAGGGCAGAAGCTTTCTTT
CASSQDRNRAEAFF
>-|TRBV6-5|-|TRBJ1-1|13
TGTGCCAGCAGTGCCCTTCCATACACTGAAGCTTTCTTT
CASSALPYTEAFF
>few|TRBV6-1|-|TRBJ2-5|18
TGTGCCAGCAGTCTGGGTATCCAGGTACAGGGAAGTGAAGAGACCCAGTACTTC
CASSLGIQVQGSEETQYF
>many|TRBV5-1|-|TRBJ2-1|13
TGCGCCAGCAGCTTGGGCGACAAACCTGAGCAGTTCTTC
CASSLGDKPEQFF
>few|TRBV5-1|-|TRBJ1-2|14
TGCGCCAGCAGCTTGGCCGGCGACCAGTATGGCTACACCTTC
CASSLAGDQYGYTF
>many|TRBV2|-|TRBJ2-4|12
TGTGCCAGCAGTCCAATCCGGGGCATTCAGTACTTC
CASSPIRGIQYF
>-|TRBV7-2|-|TRBJ2-3|14
TGTGCCAGCAGCCCTTTCCAAAGCACAGATACGCAGTATTTT
CASSPFQSTDTQYF
>once|TRBV28|-|TRBJ1-1|16
TGTGCCAGCAGTGTTTACGGAGTGGGGCTGAACACTGAAGCTTTCTTT
CASSVYGVGLNTEAFF
>few|TRBV6-2/TRBV6-3|-|TRBJ2-3|12
TGTGCCAGCAGTTTACGGCTTGATACGCAGTATTTT
CASSLRLDTQYF
>-|TRBV20-1|TRBD2|TRBJ2-1|16
TGCAGTGCTCGACCTTATCTAGCGGGAGTCACGGATGAGCAGTTCTTC
CSARPYLAGVTDEQFF
>-|TRBV3-1|TRBD2|TRBJ2-3|17
TGTGCCAGCAGCCGACTACTAGCGGGGGGGCCGAGAGATACGCAGTATTTT
CASSRLLAGGPRDTQYF
>few|TRBV9|-|TRBJ2-4|14
TGTGCCAGCAGCCCGGAGGGGGCGGTAGTCATTCAGTACTTC
CASSPEGAVVIQYF
>once|TRBV28|-|TRBJ2-3|15
TGTGCCAGCAGTTTATGGGGCAGCAACACAGATACGCAGTATTTT
CASSLWGSNTDTQYF
>few|TRBV5-1|TRBD2|TRBJ2-7|15
TGCGCCAGCAGAAGAGCGGGGGAAAAGATCTACGAGCAGTACTTC
CASRRAGEKIYEQYF
>-|TRBV7-2|-|TRBJ1-2|14
TGTGCCAGCAGCTCCACCCCCGGGGGGGTCGGCTACACCTTC
CASSSTPGGVGYTF
>few|TRBV3-1|-|TRBJ2-5|14
TGTGCCAGCACCGAGGGGGGGGGAGGAGAGACCCAGTACTTC
CASTEGGGGETQYF
>-|TRBV12-3/TRBV12-4|TRBD2|TRBJ2-7|14
TGTGCCAGCAGTTCCTCTGGGGGGGGCTACGAGCAGTACTTC
CASSSSGGGYEQYF
>-|TRBV18|-|TRBJ1-2|15
TGTGCCAGCTCACCACCCCAGCGAGCTATGTATGGCTACACCTTC
CASSPPQRAMYGYTF
>-|TRBV4-2|TRBD2|TRBJ2-5|18
TGTGCCAGCAGCCGTGGAGGACTAGCGGGAGGCCGGCAAGAGACCCAGTACTTC
CASSRGGLAGGRQETQYF
>few|TRBV28|-|TRBJ1-3|13
TGTGCCAGCAGCGACCGCCGCGGAAACACCATATATTTT
CASSDRRGNTIYF
>-|TRBV20-1|TRBD2|TRBJ2-3|14
TGCAGTGCCACCTGGACTAGAGGGAGAGATACGCAGTATTTT
CSATWTRGRDTQYF
>-|TRBV30|TRBD1|TRBJ2-5|13
TGTGCCTGGAGGGGGACAGATCAAGAGACCCAGTACTTC
CAWRGTDQETQYF
>many|TRBV7-2|-|TRBJ2-3|14
TGTGCCAGCAGCTTGGGGGGCGACACAGATACGCAGTATTTT
CASSLGGDTDTQYF
>few|TRBV3-1|-|TRBJ1-4|13
TGTGCCAGCCGCGCGGTTTCTAATGAAAAACTGTTTTTT
CASRAVSNEKLFF
>-|TRBV7-9|TRBD1|TRBJ2-7|14
TGTGCCAGCAGCATCGGGACAGCCTACTACGAGCAGTACTTC
CASSIGTAYYEQYF
>few|TRBV30|-|TRBJ2-5|14
TGTGCCTGGAGTGGGTCTTTGGCTCAAGAGACCCAGTACTTC
CAWSGSLAQETQYF